The 28 T cell receptor beta chains below were found in one sample sequenced in a study of T-cell memory formation after mild COVID-19. TCRdb itself ran the 5' RACE reads through MiXCR, one entry per CDR3 protein. The table includes some 600,000 distinct CDR3 sequences, approximately 15% detected once. The sample taken for sequencing was PBMCs or a T cell subset sorted from them (not recorded which). The receptors come from an adult woman who had mild COVID-19 (a few samples of this study predate the infection). Cell type and time point are not known.

This sequence joins TRBV27 and TRBJ1-2, with a possible D match to TRBD1 (6 bases). The CDR3 loop spans 14 amino acids. Germline lookup yields CDR1 MNHEY and CDR2 SMNVEV (reference sequence). The V end was cut by 5 bases, the J end by 4 bases, with 14 bases between. Here the CDR3 DNA reads TGTGCCAGCAGTCCCCTCGGGGGCGGCTATGGCTACACCTTC. Encoded protein: CASSPLGGGYGYTF.

The J gene is TRBJ1-2, the V gene TRBV27; D call uncertain. The CDR3 extends over 17 amino acids. The V gene's germline CDR1 is MNHEY and CDR2 SMNVEV (reference sequence). Trimming took 5 bases from V and 2 from J, leaving 21 bases between them. The CDR3 DNA reads TGTGCCAGCAGTCCGATCCCCCTTGGACGGTTGAACTATGGCTACACCTTC. This gives the protein CASSPIPLGRLNYGYTF.

This clonotype was observed a handful of times. This chain joins TRBV29-1 and TRBJ2-3, with D tentatively TRBD1 (6 bases). This CDR3 comprises 15 residues. CDR1 and CDR2 from the germline V gene are SQVTM and ANQGSEA. With 3 bases removed from V and 4 bases from J, the gap between germline ends came to 17 bases. The chain's CDR3 is CSVDPDRIGADTQYF. In DNA, the CDR3 is TGCAGCGTTGACCCGGACAGAATCGGCGCAGATACGCAGTATTTT.

The V gene is TRBV3-1, the J gene TRBJ2-7; the D call may be TRBD1 or TRBD2 (5 bases each). CDR3 length: 14 amino acids. Germline V gene lookup returns CDR1 LGHDT and CDR2 YNNKEL (reference sequence). V lost 0 bases to trimming and J lost 4 bases, with 10 bases between them. The CDR3 region is CASSQDGGPYEQYF. DNA for the CDR3: TGTGCCAGCAGCCAAGATGGGGGACCTTACGAGCAGTACTTC.

CDR3 bases: TGTGCCAGCAGTTACGCAGGCTATGGCTACACCTTC. Amino acid sequence: CASSYAGYGYTF. V is TRBV6-5 and J is TRBJ1-2; D gene unclear. Trimming removed 2 bases at V and 4 bases at J, with 5 bases between. The CDR3 loop spans 12 amino acids. CDR1 and CDR2 (germline): MNHEY, SVGAGI.

The J gene is TRBJ2-2, the V gene TRBV7-6; 9 positions match TRBD2. The length of the CDR3 is 16 residues. From germline, CDR1 is SGHVS and CDR2 FNYEAQ. Trimming took 1 base from V and 3 from J; bases not matched to a gene: 3. The CDR3 DNA reads as TGTGCCAGCAGCTTAGGGGGACTAGCAGACACCGGGGAGCTGTTTTTT. Translation gives CASSLGGLADTGELFF.

This clonotype was counted only a few times. The J gene is TRBJ2-7, the V gene TRBV6-5; D not certain. The germline gives CDR1 MNHEY, CDR2 SVGAGI. The CDR3 loop spans 15 amino acids. Trimming took off 5 bases at V and 1 base at J, with 15 bases between the two ends. The CDR3 is CASSVRTSPSYEQYF. The CDR3 DNA reads as TGTGCCAGCAGTGTGAGGACGTCCCCTTCCTACGAGCAGTACTTC.

The CDR3 spells CASSLDEGHYGYTF. DNA of the CDR3: TGTGCCAGCAGCTTAGATGAGGGCCACTATGGCTACACCTTC. This sequence joins TRBV7-6 and TRBJ1-2; D is undetermined. CDR3 length: 14 amino acids. V was cut by 1 base and J by 3 bases, with 9 bases left in between. Per germline, CDR1 SGHVS and CDR2 FNYEAQ.

The chain has TRBV2 and TRBJ2-7; a weak D match, TRBD1 (6 bases). The CDR3 sequence is 15 residues long. Trimming pared 4 bases from V and 2 bases from J, leaving 15 bases between. Germline V lookup: CDR1 SNHLY, CDR2 FYNNEI. CDR3 amino acids: CASSAGDPITYEQYF. The CDR3 DNA sequence: TGTGCCAGCAGTGCAGGGGACCCGATAACCTACGAGCAGTACTTC.

This clonotype was recorded a few times. The chain recombines TRBV5-1 with TRBJ1-1; TRBD1 might be the D (5 bases). The V and J ends lost 0 bases and 4 bases respectively, with 13 bases between them. The germline gives CDR1 SGHRS, CDR2 YFSETQ. The CDR3 is made up of 15 amino acids. In nucleotides, the CDR3 is TGCGCCAGCAGCTTGGGTAGGGGTGGAGGCACTGAAGCTTTCTTT. Translation gives CASSLGRGGGTEAFF.

Of note for this clonotype: This may stem from a read error, because a much larger clone lies one nucleotide away. The V gene is TRBV27, the J gene TRBJ1-1; D is unclear. The V gene's germline CDR1 is MNHEY and CDR2 SMNVEV (reference sequence). This CDR3 comprises 13 residues. V gave up 3 bases and J gave up 0 bases, with 5 bases separating them. CDR3 region: CASSFDVNTEAFF. The CDR3 DNA reads as TGTGCCAGCAGTTTTGACGTGAACACTGAAGCTTTCTTT.

This clonotype was detected only a few times. V gene TRBV7-9 combines with J gene TRBJ2-2, with D possibly being TRBD2 (5 bases). CDR1 SEHNR and CDR2 FQNEAQ come from the germline V gene (reference sequence). The CDR3 extends over 15 amino acids. Trimming stripped 4 bases from V and 5 bases from J, with 14 bases between. The CDR3 bases are TGTGCCAGCAGCTCCCGGGAAACTCGGACCGGGGAGCTGTTTTTT. Its protein product is CASSSRETRTGELFF.

A few counts support this clonotype. V gene TRBV29-1 combines with J gene TRBJ1-1, with D possibly being TRBD1 (5 bases). The CDR3 runs to 11 residues. V lost 2 bases and J lost 11, with 12 bases in between. Germline values: CDR1 SQVTM, CDR2 ANQGSEA. In nucleotides, the CDR3 is TGCAGCGTTGAACACCGGGACGGGGCTTTCTTT. This encodes CSVEHRDGAFF.

J is TRBJ2-3 and V is TRBV6-5; no clear D. The CDR3 has 13 amino acids. Per the germline V gene, CDR1 is MNHEY and CDR2 is SVGAGI. Trimming took off 8 bases at V and 2 bases at J, with 11 bases between the two ends. CDR3 protein: CASGWIATDTQYF. CDR3 nucleotide sequence: TGTGCCAGCGGTTGGATAGCCACAGATACGCAGTATTTT.

V is TRBV7-2 and J is TRBJ2-7; D gene uncertain. Germline V gives CDR1 SGHTA, CDR2 FQGNSA. V lost 4 bases, J lost 2 bases, and 9 bases lay in between. The CDR3 consists of 13 residues. CDR3 amino acids: CASSSPPTYEQYF. CDR3 coding DNA: TGTGCCAGCAGCTCCCCCCCCACCTACGAGCAGTACTTC.

The rearrangement uses TRBV3-1 and TRBJ2-5, with no clear D. This CDR3 comprises 12 residues. Germline CDR1 and CDR2: LGHDT and YNNKEL (reference sequence). Trimming took 4 bases from V and 4 from J, leaving 7 bases between them. CDR3 sequence: CASSPHGETQYF. CDR3 DNA sequence: TGTGCCAGCAGCCCACATGGAGAGACCCAGTACTTC.

The V gene is TRBV5-1, the J gene TRBJ2-3; tentative D call: TRBD2 (5 bases). V was cut by 5 bases and J by 0 bases, with 13 bases left in between. Germline loops: CDR1 SGHRS, CDR2 YFSETQ. CDR3 length: 15 amino acids. CDR3 sequence: CASSIIATSTDTQYF. DNA of the CDR3: TGCGCCAGCAGTATAATAGCGACCAGCACAGATACGCAGTATTTT.

The rearrangement uses TRBV7-2 and TRBJ2-5; no firm D call. Germline values: CDR1 SGHTA, CDR2 FQGNSA. There are 14 residues in the CDR3. Trimming stripped 1 base from V and 5 bases from J, with 11 bases between. This CDR3 reads CASSLVDGLETQYF. The CDR3 DNA reads as TGTGCCAGCAGCTTAGTTGACGGTTTGGAGACCCAGTACTTC.

This clonotype was detected a few times. J is TRBJ2-3 and V is TRBV12-3 or TRBV12-4; 13 nucleotides line up with TRBD2. The CDR3 length is 16 residues. The J segment lost 8 bases and the V segment lost 5 bases, leaving 10 bases of the junction unmatched. As DNA, the CDR3 is TGTGCCAGCAGTCCCCGGACTAGCGGGAGCGAGGGTACGCAGTATTTT. Translation gives CASSPRTSGSEGTQYF.

This clonotype was observed a handful of times. This chain connects TRBV28 to TRBJ2-1, with D possibly TRBD2 on 6 matching bases. Trimming removed 4 bases at V and 12 bases at J, with 19 bases between. Germline lookup yields CDR1 MDHEN and CDR2 SYDVKM. This CDR3 is 14 amino acids long. For the CDR3, the DNA is TGTGCCAGCAGTTCCCCGCCTAGCGCTTCTGGGCAGTTCTTC. This sequence encodes CASSSPPSASGQFF.

In its sample, this clonotype was seen a few times. The chain joins TRBV9 to TRBJ2-4; maybe TRBD1 (6 bases). Germline V gene lookup returns CDR1 SGDLS and CDR2 YYNGEE. The CDR3 has 15 amino acids. Trimming shortened V by 5 bases and J by 5 bases, and 17 bases separated the two germline ends. CDR3 nucleotides: TGTGCCAGCAGTTCATCAGGGTACAGGGAAAACATTCAGTACTTC. Protein product: CASSSSGYRENIQYF.

The chain is built from TRBV7-2 and TRBJ2-3; perhaps TRBD1 as D (6 bases). The CDR3 consists of 13 residues. V was clipped by 5 bases and J by 4 bases, with 10 bases between them. From germline, CDR1 is SGHTA and CDR2 FQGNSA. The CDR3 region has the DNA TGTGCCAGCAGCATTACAGGGTCAGATACGCAGTATTTT. It encodes CASSITGSDTQYF.

This CDR3 is CASSLDWVTGELFF. The CDR3 coding sequence is TGTGCCAGCAGCTTAGATTGGGTCACCGGGGAGCTGTTTTTT. The chain has TRBV11-2 and TRBJ2-2, with D unclear. CDR1 is SGHAT and CDR2 is FQNNGV in the germline V gene. V was clipped by 0 bases and J by 4 bases, with 6 bases between them. There are 14 residues in the CDR3.

V is TRBV20-1 and J is TRBJ2-7, with D possibly TRBD2 on 6 matching bases. CDR3 length: 16 residues. CDR1 DFQATT and CDR2 SNEGSKA come from the germline V gene (reference sequence). The V end was cut by 0 bases, the J end by 5 bases, with 20 bases between. In DNA form, the CDR3 reads TGCAGTGCTAGAGACCCGGGGGTGGGACTGAAAAACGAGCAGTACTTC. Its translation: CSARDPGVGLKNEQYF.

The rearrangement uses TRBV10-3 and TRBJ2-2, with 8 bases aligning to TRBD1. The germline V gene has CDR1 ENHRY and CDR2 SYGVKD. The length of the CDR3 is 15 residues. The junction had 7 bases not matched to a gene; V was cut back by 4 bases and J by 6 bases. The DNA for the CDR3 is TGTGCCATCAGTGGATGGACAGGGAGCGCCGGGGAGCTGTTTTTT. Its protein is CAISGWTGSAGELFF.

The V gene is TRBV11-3, the J gene TRBJ2-1, with D perhaps TRBD1 or TRBD2 (5 bases each). V shed 6 bases and J shed 7 bases, with 16 bases lying between them. Germline V CDR1 and CDR2: SGHNT, YENEEA. This CDR3 region has 14 residues. Written as DNA, the CDR3 is TGTGCCAGCAGGACCGGGACCGGGGTAAATGAGCAGTTCTTC. This codes for CASRTGTGVNEQFF.

V usage is TRBV20-1 and J usage is TRBJ1-1; possibly TRBD1 for D (5 bases). The CDR3 has 14 amino acids. Germline-derived CDR1 and CDR2 are DFQATT and SNEGSKA (reference sequence). Trimming shortened V by 6 bases and J by 0 bases, and 14 bases separated the two germline ends. The CDR3 spells CSATGGEMNTEAFF. The CDR3 bases are TGCAGTGCAACAGGAGGGGAAATGAACACTGAAGCTTTCTTT.

The gene calls are TRBV6-5 and TRBJ1-5; tentatively, D is TRBD1 (6 bases). Germline CDR1 MNHEY, CDR2 SVGAGI. The V gene lost 5 bases and the J gene lost 3 bases, with 11 bases spanning the gap. The CDR3 totals 14 residues. The CDR3: CASSRQGHNQPQHF. The CDR3 nucleotides read TGTGCCAGCAGTCGTCAGGGGCACAATCAGCCCCAGCATTTT.